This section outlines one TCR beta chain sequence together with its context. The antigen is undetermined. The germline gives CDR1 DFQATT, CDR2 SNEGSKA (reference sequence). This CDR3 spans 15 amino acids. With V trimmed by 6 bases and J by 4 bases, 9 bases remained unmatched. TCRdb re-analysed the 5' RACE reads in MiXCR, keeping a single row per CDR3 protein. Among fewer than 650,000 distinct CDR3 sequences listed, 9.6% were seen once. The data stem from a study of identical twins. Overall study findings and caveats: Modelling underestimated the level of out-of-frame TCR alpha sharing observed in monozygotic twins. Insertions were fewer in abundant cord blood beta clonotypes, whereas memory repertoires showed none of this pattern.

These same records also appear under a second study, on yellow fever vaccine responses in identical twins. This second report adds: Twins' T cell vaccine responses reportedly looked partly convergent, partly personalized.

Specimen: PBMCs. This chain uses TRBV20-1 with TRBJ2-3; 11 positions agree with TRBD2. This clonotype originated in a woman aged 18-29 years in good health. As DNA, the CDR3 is TGCAGTGCCCGGTCGCTAGCGGGGGGTTCAGATACGCAGTATTTT. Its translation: CSARSLAGGSDTQYF.